The present T cell receptor (beta chain) was sequenced within a study of blood T cells in healthy people across ages. Notes on the study in general: Age showed a roughly linear inverse relationship with TCR beta diversity per million T cells.

Alongside a J-beta primer mix, a sample-barcoded 5' primer served in a second PCR lasting roughly 7 to 11 cycles. CDR3-containing paired-end reads numbered at least 2.5 million in each sample. TCRdb re-analysed the 5' RACE reads in MiXCR, keeping a single row per CDR3 protein. The table records almost 800,000 distinct CDR3 sequences, 55% to 75% of them present only once. As regards this clonotype: The target antigen is unknown.

Germline V lookup: CDR1 SGHKS, CDR2 YYEKEE (reference sequence). Deletions cut 2 bases from V and 3 bases from J, with 15 bases between. This CDR3 is built from 16 residues. The sequenced sample was blood. This clonotype was sampled from a man younger than 45 in good health. This chain links TRBV5-5 with TRBJ1-5, with a weak D call TRBD1 (6 bases). Here the CDR3 reads CASSFGVGDNNQPQHF. Here the CDR3 DNA reads TGTGCCAGCAGCTTCGGCGTGGGGGACAACAATCAGCCCCAGCATTTT.